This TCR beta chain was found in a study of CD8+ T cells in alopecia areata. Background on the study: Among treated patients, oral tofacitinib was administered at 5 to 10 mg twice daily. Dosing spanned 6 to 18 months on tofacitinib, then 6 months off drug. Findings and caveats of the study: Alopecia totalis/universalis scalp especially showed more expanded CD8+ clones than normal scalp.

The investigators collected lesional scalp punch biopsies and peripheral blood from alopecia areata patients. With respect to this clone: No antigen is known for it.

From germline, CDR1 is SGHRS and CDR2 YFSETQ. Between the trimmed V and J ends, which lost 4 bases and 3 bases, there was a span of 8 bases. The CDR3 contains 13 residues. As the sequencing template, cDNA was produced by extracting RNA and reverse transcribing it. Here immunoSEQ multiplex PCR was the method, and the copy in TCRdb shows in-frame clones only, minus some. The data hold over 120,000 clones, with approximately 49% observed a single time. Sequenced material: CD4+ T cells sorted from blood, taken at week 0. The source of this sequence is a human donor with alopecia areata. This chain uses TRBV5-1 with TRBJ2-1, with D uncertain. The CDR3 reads CASSRDNYNEQFF. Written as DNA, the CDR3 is TGCGCCAGCAGCCGAGACAACTACAATGAGCAGTTCTTC.